This TCR beta chain comes out of a study of response to subunit inactivated influenza vaccine (dated by TCRdb to between 2018 and 2020). Context from the whole study: The study used deep quantitative T cell receptor repertoire profiling to track responses to a trivalent subunit inactivated influenza vaccine. Here is what the overall study found, with its caveats: The authors suggested that each seasonal influenza vaccination may recruit only a limited number of new T cells.

The time point label here, explained by the study, means: 45 to 55 days after influenza vaccine administration. In regard to this clonotype: Its binding antigen is unknown. The sample holds no much larger clone one base away, and base qualities are not on file.

The library was produced with RT-PCR. The data were produced on an Illumina HiSeq 2500. The raw public data were reprocessed by TCRdb itself: fastp quality trimming at Q25, MiXCR clonotype calling, in-frame beta chains only. Rows with a matching CDR3 protein are joined into one entry that keeps the most common DNA and genes. The sample table records approximately 480,000 distinct CDR3 sequences; approximately 10% of these occur just once. The ten largest clones take up about 12% of the sample. The CDR3, from cysteine to phenylalanine, totals 15 residues. The DNA shown is the 45-base CDR3, in frame from base 1. Via the germline V gene, CDR1 is SGHNT and CDR2 YENEEA. Trimming removed 5 bases from V and 7 bases from J; the gene matches leave 13 bases unexplained.

This material consisted of PBMCs from blood, taken 45 days after vaccination. The rearrangement combines TRBV11-3 with TRBJ2-7; TRBD1 agrees with 8 junctional bases. The receptor was derived from a middle-aged man who received an inactivated influenza vaccine. Donor details come from another sample of the same person, matched by shared clones. CDR3 reads: CASSAGPRTGKEQYF. The DNA is TGTGCCAGCAGCGCCGGCCCGCGGACAGGGAAGGAGCAGTACTTC.